Following are 20 T cell receptor beta chains from one sample sequenced in a study of blood T cell repertoires in COVID-19. The table came from immunoSEQ multiplex PCR; TCRdb's copy has only in-frame clones and leaves some out. The data hold some 190,000 clones, with around 85% observed a single time. Material for sequencing was peripheral blood. The source is a human donor with active or convalescent COVID-19. The donor label of this sample is uncertain.

The rearrangement links TRBV27 to TRBJ2-2; a possible D gene is TRBD1 (6 bases). Germline CDR1 and CDR2: MNHEY and SMNVEV (reference sequence). This CDR3 is 18 amino acids long. Trimming cost V 3 bases and J 3 bases, with 20 bases left between them. In DNA form, the CDR3 reads TGTGCCAGCAGTTTTTCGACAGGTCTCCAGCTCCACACCGGGGAGCTGTTTTTT. Encoded protein: CASSFSTGLQLHTGELFF.

J is TRBJ1-5 and V is TRBV6-5, with 9 bases that match TRBD1. This CDR3 spans 14 amino acids. Germline loops: CDR1 MNHEY, CDR2 SVGAGI. Trimming cost V 7 bases and J 2 bases; bases outside gene matches: 3. DNA for the CDR3: TGTGCCAGCAAGGGACAGGGTCGCAATCAGCCCCAGCATTTT. Translated: CASKGQGRNQPQHF.

This chain connects TRBV28 to TRBJ1-1, with D tentatively TRBD1 (6 bases). There are 16 residues in the CDR3. Trimming left V 0 bases short and J 0 bases short, with 11 bases between. Germline values: CDR1 MDHEN, CDR2 SYDVKM. The CDR3 sequence is CASSLWGTRMNTEAFF. The DNA for the CDR3 is TGTGCCAGCAGTTTATGGGGGACAAGAATGAACACTGAAGCTTTCTTT.

V is TRBV19 and J is TRBJ2-5; D is uncertain. Germline CDR1 reads LNHDA; CDR2 reads SQIVND (reference sequence). CDR3 length: 13 residues. Trimming removed 4 bases from V and 2 bases from J, with 8 bases in between. The DNA for the CDR3 is TGTGCCAGTAGTAGGGCAGATCAAGAGACCCAGTACTTC. Translation gives CASSRADQETQYF.

The chain uses TRBV28 and TRBJ2-4, with D maybe TRBD1 (5 bases). This CDR3 has 16 amino acids. Deletions cut 10 bases from V and 1 base from J, with 20 bases between. Germline CDR1 and CDR2: MDHEN and SYDVKM. Written as DNA, the CDR3 is TGTGCCACCGCAGAATTCCATGGGGCTGCCAAAAACATTCAGTACTTC. Translating gives CATAEFHGAAKNIQYF.

Only one count was recorded for this clone. V and J are TRBV25-1 and TRBJ2-1, with 10 bases matching TRBD1. The CDR3 has 13 residues. J lost 9 bases, V lost 6 bases, and 5 bases had no gene match. CDR1 and CDR2 from the germline V gene are MGHDK and SYGVNS. In nucleotides, the CDR3 is TGTGCCAGCAGCGCCCGGGACAGGGGTGAGCAGTTCTTC. This gives the protein CASSARDRGEQFF.

This sequence joins TRBV5-1 and TRBJ1-2, with D unclear. CDR3 size: 14 residues. CDR1 SGHRS and CDR2 YFSETQ come from the germline V gene. Trimming removed 1 base from V and 7 bases from J, with 14 bases in between. DNA for the CDR3: TGCGCCAGCAGCTTGATGGAAGGAGGCTCTGGCTACACCTTC. Translated: CASSLMEGGSGYTF.

This chain links TRBV5-1 with TRBJ2-6; D is perhaps TRBD1 (7 bases). Trimming cost V 4 bases and J 3 bases, with 23 bases left between them. Germline CDR1 reads SGHRS; CDR2 reads YFSETQ. This CDR3 has 19 amino acids. CDR3 DNA: TGCGCCAGCAGCCGGAAACGGACAGGAGGGGGAATTGGGGCCAACGTCCTGACTTTC. Its translation: CASSRKRTGGGIGANVLTF. The full variable domain, in which reference TRBV5-1 and TRBJ2-6 provide the parts outside the CDR3, is KAGVTQTPRYLIKTRGQQVTLSCSPISGHRSVSWYQQTPGQGLQFLFEYFSETQRNKGNFPGRFSGRQFSNSRSEMNVSTLELGDSALYLCASSRKRTGGGIGANVLTFGAGSRLTVL.

The rearrangement joins TRBV6-5 to TRBJ2-7; 10 bases match TRBD2. V lost 2 bases, J lost 6 bases, and 1 base stayed unmatched. The CDR3 contains 13 residues. Germline V CDR1 and CDR2: MNHEY, SVGAGI. In DNA, the CDR3 is TGTGCCAGCAGTTACAGCGGGAGGGGCGAGCAGTACTTC. Encoded protein: CASSYSGRGEQYF.

This clone was counted between two and nine times. This chain connects TRBV2 to TRBJ2-1, with D possibly TRBD1 on 7 matching bases. V was pared by 7 bases and J by 1 base, with 17 bases between. The germline V gene encodes CDR1 SNHLY and CDR2 FYNNEI. CDR3 length equals 16 residues. The CDR3 is CASTLEGAWSYNEQFF. The CDR3 bases are TGTGCCAGCACCTTGGAGGGGGCATGGTCCTACAATGAGCAGTTCTTC.

The chain has TRBV6-5 and TRBJ2-3, with a weak D call TRBD1 (7 bases). The germline V gene encodes CDR1 MNHEY and CDR2 SVGAGI. The CDR3 has 14 residues. V was shortened by 7 bases and J by 3 bases, with 14 bases between the two germline ends. CDR3 coding DNA: TGTGCCAGCACCAAGCAGGGGGGAACAGATACGCAGTATTTT. Translated, it gives CASTKQGGTDTQYF.

The chain recombines TRBV18 with TRBJ2-5; TRBD1 aligns across 7 bases. Per germline, CDR1 KGHSH and CDR2 LQKENI. V shed 6 bases, J shed 2 bases, and the junction held 3 bases outside the gene matches. The CDR3 has 13 amino acids. CDR3 protein: CASSPTGQETQYF. CDR3 nucleotide sequence: TGTGCCAGCTCTCCGACAGGGCAAGAGACCCAGTACTTC.

V usage is TRBV5-1 and J usage is TRBJ1-1; maybe TRBD1 (5 bases). Trimming pared 4 bases from V and 4 bases from J, leaving 14 bases between. This CDR3 has 14 residues. From germline, CDR1 is SGHRS and CDR2 YFSETQ. The CDR3 loop reads CASSPGGGGTEAFF. The DNA for the CDR3 is TGCGCCAGCAGCCCCGGTGGGGGGGGCACTGAAGCTTTCTTT.

CDR3 in DNA: TGTGCCAGCAGCCCCCGACAGCACTCAGATACGCAGTATTTT. Protein product: CASSPRQHSDTQYF. The chain couples TRBV6-6 to TRBJ2-3; maybe TRBD1 (5 bases). V lost 6 bases and J lost 4, with 14 bases in between. The CDR3 sequence is 14 residues long. CDR1 MNHNY and CDR2 SVGAGI come from the germline V gene (reference sequence).

J is TRBJ1-6 and V is TRBV11-3, with no clear D. This CDR3 spans 13 amino acids. Germline-derived CDR1 and CDR2 are SGHNT and YENEEA. The V end was cut by 1 base, the J end by 7 bases, with 5 bases between. The CDR3 protein is CASSLAQNSPLHF. CDR3 sequence (DNA): TGTGCCAGCAGCTTAGCCCAGAATTCACCCCTCCACTTT.

J is TRBJ2-3 and V is TRBV21-1; TRBD2, the table's D call, was not compared with the DNA. TRBV21-1 is a documented pseudogene. This CDR3 is 19 amino acids long. The CDR3 coding sequence is TGTGCCAGCAGCAAAAGGGGTTGTTTGAAGCGGGGAGCTACAGATACGCAGTATTTT. This gives the protein CASSKRGCLKRGATDTQYF.

J is TRBJ2-3 and V is TRBV19; 14 bases fit TRBD2. The CDR3 runs to 15 residues. J gave up 6 bases and V 4 bases, and 3 bases lay outside the gene matches. Germline lookup yields CDR1 LNHDA and CDR2 SQIVND (reference sequence). CDR3 region: CASSKRTSGGDTQYF. The CDR3 DNA follows: TGTGCCAGTAGTAAAAGGACTAGCGGGGGGGATACGCAGTATTTT.

The genes are TRBV6-5 and TRBJ1-5; D may be TRBD1 (5 bases). The germline gives CDR1 MNHEY, CDR2 SVGAGI. This CDR3 spans 14 amino acids. V lost 6 bases and J 5 bases, leaving 14 bases between the germline ends. The CDR3 is CASRPNRSYQPQHF. CDR3 in DNA: TGTGCCAGCAGACCAAACAGGAGCTATCAGCCCCAGCATTTT.

The CDR3: CASSNRDSLDEQYF. The CDR3 DNA follows: TGTGCCAGCAGCAACCGGGACTCCTTAGACGAGCAGTACTTC. The genes are TRBV11-3 and TRBJ2-7; maybe TRBD2 (6 bases). Trimming took off 5 bases at V and 5 bases at J, with 16 bases between the two ends. Germline values: CDR1 SGHNT, CDR2 YENEEA. This CDR3 is built from 14 residues.

The chain combines TRBV10-2 with TRBJ2-7, with 8 nucleotides matching TRBD1. The length of the CDR3 is 14 residues. With 6 bases clipped from V and 5 bases from J, the junction kept 9 bases outside the gene matches. Germline CDR1 is WSHSY and CDR2 is SAAADI. The CDR3 DNA follows: TGCGCCAGCAGGGCCGGACAGGGATCCCACGAGCAGTACTTC. It encodes CASRAGQGSHEQYF.